The TCR beta chain described here comes from a study of blood T cell repertoires in COVID-19. Across the study: Italy, Spain and the United States were the sources of the convalescent and acute COVID-19 samples.

Generated by immunoSEQ multiplex PCR, the TCRdb table keeps only in-frame clones and is missing some. The table has 300,000 to 450,000 clones, approximately 77% seen once. The sequence derives from a human donor with acute or convalescent COVID-19. The donor label of this sample is uncertain. The material sequenced was peripheral blood.

The CDR3 bases are TGTGCCAGCAGCCGGACCAGCGGGTGGGATGAGCAGTTCTTC. Encoded protein: CASSRTSGWDEQFF. The rearrangement uses TRBV5-4 and TRBJ2-1, with D perhaps matching TRBD2 (6 bases). The CDR3 contains 14 residues. V dropped 4 bases and J dropped 8 bases, with 16 bases sitting between them. Germline V lookup: CDR1 SGHNT, CDR2 YYREEE (reference sequence).